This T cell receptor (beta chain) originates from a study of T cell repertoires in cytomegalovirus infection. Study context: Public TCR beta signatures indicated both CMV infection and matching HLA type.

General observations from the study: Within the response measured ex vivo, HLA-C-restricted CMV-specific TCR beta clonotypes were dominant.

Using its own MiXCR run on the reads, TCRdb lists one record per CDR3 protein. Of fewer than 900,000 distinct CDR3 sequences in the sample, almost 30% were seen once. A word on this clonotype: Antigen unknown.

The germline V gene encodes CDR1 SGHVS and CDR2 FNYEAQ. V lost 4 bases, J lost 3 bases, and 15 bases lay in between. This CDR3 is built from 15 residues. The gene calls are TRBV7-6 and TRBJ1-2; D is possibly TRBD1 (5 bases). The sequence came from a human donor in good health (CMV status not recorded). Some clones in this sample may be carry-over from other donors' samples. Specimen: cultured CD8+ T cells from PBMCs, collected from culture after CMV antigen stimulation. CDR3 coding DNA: TGTGCCAGCAGCTCCCTGGGGGTTCGGGACTATGGCTACACCTTC. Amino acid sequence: CASSSLGVRDYGYTF.